The entry below gives a single T cell receptor (beta chain) sequence along with its context. The antigen remains unidentified. This same CDR3 is encoded by further DNA sequences in the sample. The sample belongs to a study of vaccination effects on CD4 cells after COVID-19. Study-wide findings and caveats: Late after vaccination, infection- and vaccine-induced clones showed marked clonal contraction. Just 1 of 255 vaccine-induced clones in healthy recipients was cross-reactive.

The V gene lost 5 bases and the J gene lost 2 bases, with 9 bases spanning the gap. In germline, CDR1 is LNHDA, CDR2 SQIVND (reference sequence). CDR3 length: 13 amino acids. Under the ViraFEST assay, PBMC were stimulated with viral peptide pools so that antigen-specific CD4+ T cells expanded. Sequencing was performed afterwards. Culture proceeded for nine to ten days, and CD4+ T cells were then isolated. Nucleocapsid antibody tests were negative, and the vaccine recipients had no prior SARS-CoV-2 infection. Cultures of roughly 2 million PBMC per well contained approximately 10 IU/ml IL-2 plus 10 ug/ml peptides. Produced via immunoSEQ multiplex PCR; TCRdb's table is partial and in-frame only. The sample lists about 40,000 clones, 66% seen once, with about 16% in the top ten.

V gene TRBV19 combines with J gene TRBJ1-1; D is ambiguous. The receptor comes from a human donor who received a COVID-19 vaccine. Sequencing used CD4+ T cells from PBMCs cultured with HCoV-OC43 spike peptides, obtained before COVID-19 vaccination. As to subset: HCoV-OC43 spike overlapping peptide pool stimulation. The CDR3 loop reads CASSSGLNTEAFF. For the CDR3, the DNA is TGTGCCAGTAGTTCCGGGCTCAACACTGAAGCTTTCTTT.